What follows are 18 T cell receptor beta chains derived from one specimen sequenced in a study of blood T cell repertoires in COVID-19. Measured with immunoSEQ multiplex PCR; TCRdb has only the in-frame clones, and not every one. The sample contains about 93,000 clones, 90% of which appear only once. The sequencing input was peripheral blood. The receptor set was obtained from a human donor with active COVID-19. The donor label of this sample is uncertain.

This clone was seen just once. The rearrangement joins TRBV19 to TRBJ1-1; perhaps TRBD1 as D (5 bases). The V and J ends lost 6 bases and 4 bases respectively, with 18 bases between them. The germline CDR1 and CDR2 sequences are LNHDA and SQIVND (reference sequence). CDR3 length: 15 residues. CDR3 sequence (DNA): TGTGCCAGTAGCTCCGGCCGGGGGAGGAGCACTGAAGCTTTCTTT. It yields the protein CASSSGRGRSTEAFF.

The chain recombines TRBV4-3 with TRBJ2-2; no reliable D call. Germline CDR1 reads LGHNA; CDR2 reads YSLEER. V dropped 0 bases and J dropped 4 bases, with 9 bases sitting between them. The CDR3 extends over 15 amino acids. This CDR3 is CASSQDLEPTGELFF. CDR3 sequence (DNA): TGCGCCAGCAGCCAAGATCTAGAACCCACCGGGGAGCTGTTTTTT.

The V gene is TRBV6-5, the J gene TRBJ2-7; 8 bases align to TRBD1. Trimming took 6 bases from V and 2 from J; bases not matched to a gene: 9. Germline-derived CDR1 and CDR2 are MNHEY and SVGAGI. The CDR3 is 15 amino acids. The CDR3 DNA is TGTGCCAGCAGCCGGGCCGGGACAGGAACCTACGAGCAGTACTTC. Encoded protein: CASSRAGTGTYEQYF.

In its sample, this clone was seen a few times. The chain recombines TRBV19 with TRBJ1-6; 12 bases agree with TRBD1. The germline gives CDR1 LNHDA, CDR2 SQIVND (reference sequence). The V segment lost 7 bases and the J segment 7 bases; nucleotides outside the gene matches: 8. The CDR3 runs to 16 residues. The CDR3 sequence is CASMARDRGRNSPLHF. The CDR3 DNA sequence: TGTGCCAGTATGGCCCGGGACAGGGGGCGAAATTCACCCCTCCACTTT.

The rearrangement joins TRBV27 to TRBJ2-7; 7 bases match TRBD1. V lost 4 bases to trimming and J lost 6 bases; unmatched junction nucleotides: 6. Germline V gene lookup returns CDR1 MNHEY and CDR2 SMNVEV (reference sequence). The CDR3 runs 13 residues. CDR3 DNA: TGTGCCAGCAGTTCGACAGGGTTCAGCGAGCAGTACTTC. Protein: CASSSTGFSEQYF.

Only one count was recorded for this clone. This chain connects TRBV30 to TRBJ1-5, with 8 bases aligning to TRBD1. The CDR3 is made up of 15 amino acids. Looked up from germline, CDR1 is GTSNPN and CDR2 is SVGIG (reference sequence). V shed 1 base and J 3 bases; nucleotides not matched to a gene: 5. The DNA for the CDR3 is TGTGCCTGGAGTGCCCGGACAGGGATCAATCAGCCCCAGCATTTT. Amino acids: CAWSARTGINQPQHF.

The DNA of the CDR3 is TGTGCCACCAGTGACCCCAGCACAGGGGGCGAAGATACGCAGTATTTT. Translated: CATSDPSTGGEDTQYF. The chain recombines TRBV24-1 with TRBJ2-3; 9 bases fit TRBD1. CDR1 and CDR2 from the germline V gene are KGHDR and SFDVKD. Trimming cost V 4 bases and J 5 bases; bases outside gene matches: 9. The CDR3 runs 16 residues.

With regard to this clone: The limits of the CDR3 on the DNA are not certain, so only TCRdb's listed CDR3 is given. The chain has TRBV21-1 and TRBJ2-7; the table's D call of TRBD1 was not tested on the DNA. TRBV21-1 is annotated as a pseudogene. Including both end residues, the CDR3 is 16 amino acids long. CDR3 residues: CASSRVGLGSSYEQYF.

This clone has a handful of counts. The V and J genes are TRBV4-3 and TRBJ2-1, with TRBD2 matching 14 bases. Germline assignment: CDR1 LGHNA and CDR2 YSLEER. Trimming at V came to 3 bases and at J to 12 bases, leaving 7 bases not matched to a gene. CDR3 length: 15 amino acids. The CDR3 bases are TGCGCCAGCAGCCAGACTAGCGGGGGGGGATATGGGCAGTTCTTC. This encodes CASSQTSGGGYGQFF.

The CDR3 here is CASSLRGPTKSDMNTEAFF. DNA for the CDR3: TGCGCCAGCAGCCTGAGAGGGCCCACAAAGTCCGATATGAACACTGAAGCTTTCTTT. This sequence joins TRBV4-1 and TRBJ1-1; D gene ambiguous. V dropped 4 bases and J dropped 0 bases, with 24 bases sitting between them. The length of the CDR3 is 19 residues. The germline V gene has CDR1 MGHRA and CDR2 YSYEKL.

The chain employs TRBV5-4 and TRBJ1-2; D remains unclear. The germline gives CDR1 SGHNT, CDR2 YYREEE (reference sequence). This CDR3 comprises 14 residues. Trimming left V 5 bases short and J 5 bases short, with 16 bases between. This chain's CDR3 is CASSSRGGGYGYTF. For the CDR3, the DNA is TGTGCCAGCAGTTCCCGAGGAGGCGGATATGGCTACACCTTC.

This clone has just one count. The rearrangement joins TRBV18 to TRBJ1-2; D is undetermined. CDR3 size: 14 residues. CDR1 KGHSH and CDR2 LQKENI come from the germline V gene. The germline V and J ends were trimmed by 3 bases and 5 bases, with 13 bases remaining between them. The CDR3 sequence: CASSPGLGAYGYTF. The CDR3 coding sequence is TGTGCCAGCTCACCCGGTTTGGGAGCTTATGGCTACACCTTC.

The chain joins TRBV4-2 to TRBJ1-4, with 10 bases aligning to TRBD1. V lost 0 bases, J lost 5 bases, and 15 bases stayed unmatched. CDR3 length: 20 amino acids. The germline V gene encodes CDR1 LGHNA and CDR2 YNFKEQ. The CDR3 nucleotides are TGTGCCAGCAGCCAAGAGTATCGCCGCCGACAGGGGGCGGGGAATGAAAAACTGTTTTTT. Encoded protein: CASSQEYRRRQGAGNEKLFF.

The CDR3 protein is CASSPTGLRDYEQYF. The CDR3 DNA is TGTGCCAGCAGCCCGACAGGGCTTAGAGACTACGAGCAGTACTTC. The V and J genes are TRBV3-1 (or the pseudogene TRBV3-2) and TRBJ2-7; 7 bases are shared with TRBD1. CDR1 and CDR2 (germline): LGHDT, YNNKEL (reference sequence). V lost 4 bases to trimming and J lost 3 bases; unmatched junction nucleotides: 9. The CDR3 loop spans 15 amino acids.

The chain carries TRBV18 and TRBJ2-5; 8 bases fit TRBD1. Losses at the gene ends were 4 bases for V and 2 bases for J; bases not matched to a gene: 9. Germline loops: CDR1 KGHSH, CDR2 LQKENI. The CDR3 sequence is 16 residues long. The CDR3 loop reads CASSLKGTGEQETQYF. The CDR3 DNA sequence: TGTGCCAGCTCACTTAAGGGGACAGGAGAACAAGAGACCCAGTACTTC.

The V and J genes are TRBV29-1 and TRBJ1-1, with D uncertain. The CDR3 loop spans 14 amino acids. V lost 2 bases to trimming and J lost 4 bases, with 14 bases between them. The V gene's germline CDR1 is SQVTM and CDR2 ANQGSEA. For the CDR3, the DNA is TGCAGCGTTGAACCCGGACTAGATAGCACTGAAGCTTTCTTT. It codes for CSVEPGLDSTEAFF.

This clone was seen a single time. The chain's CDR3 is CASSLAPRGSGTEAFF. The CDR3 nucleotides read TGTGCCAGCAGCTTGGCCCCTCGGGGTAGTGGCACTGAAGCTTTCTTT. The chain carries TRBV5-5 and TRBJ1-1; D is ambiguous. The germline V and J ends were trimmed by 0 bases and 4 bases, with 16 bases remaining between them. The CDR3 totals 16 residues. Germline assignment: CDR1 SGHKS and CDR2 YYEKEE (reference sequence).

CDR3 sequence (DNA): TGCGCCAGCACAATCCGGGACAGGGGCTCCGGGGAGCTGTTTTTT. This gives the protein CASTIRDRGSGELFF. The chain employs TRBV5-1 and TRBJ2-2, with 10 bases that match TRBD1. V gave up 6 bases and J gave up 6 bases; unmatched junction bases: 8. Germline CDR1 and CDR2: SGHRS and YFSETQ. The CDR3 sequence is 15 residues long.